Below, one TCR beta chain is given with its context. This sample stems from a study of T cells in localized non-small cell lung cancer. CDR1 is SGHTA, CDR2 FQGNSA, per germline. The CDR3 sequence is 15 residues long. The germline V and J ends were trimmed by 3 bases and 7 bases, with 19 bases remaining between them. Profiled with immunoSEQ multiplex PCR; TCRdb holds only in-frame clones, not every one. The repertoire holds roughly 20,000 clones, with 91% as singletons. The clonotype originates from a woman aged 40-69 years with stage I lung adenocarcinoma. V gene TRBV7-2 combines with J gene TRBJ2-7, with D perhaps matching TRBD1 (5 bases). Specimen: peripheral blood, collected before any cancer treatment. The CDR3 spells CASSLSLARAEEQYF. The CDR3 DNA sequence: TGTGCCAGCAGCTTGAGCCTGGCCAGGGCAGAGGAGCAGTACTTC.